These 18 T cell receptor beta chains came from one sample sequenced in a study of immune heterogeneity within non-small cell lung tumors listed by TCRdb under 2018. Sequencing instrument: HiSeq X Ten. The TCR beta CDR3 region was amplified with a multiplex PCR system whose first round ran for approximately 11 cycles using 32 V-gene forward primers and 13 J-gene reverse primers. In TCRdb, the public reads were trimmed at Q25 with fastp and aligned with MiXCR, with productive beta chains retained. Every distinct CDR3 protein forms one entry, paired with its most common genes and DNA. The sample has around 2,900 distinct CDR3 sequences on record, around 41% of them singletons. The ten largest clones capture roughly 20% of the sample. For the TCR template, genomic DNA was extracted from bulk tumor tissue, and roughly 580 ng of gDNA was amplified for each sample. During surgery, multiple biopsies were taken from each primary tumor and placed as far apart as possible within the tumor mass. Patients in the study cohort, which was described as untreated, were newly diagnosed NSCLC cases going through curative surgery.

The sample comprised lung tumor tissue. These receptor sequences come from a woman aged 45-65 years with non-small cell lung cancer.

This clonotype was counted a few times. The chain combines TRBV11-2 with TRBJ2-1; weak D call: TRBD2 (6 bases). The CDR3 length is 15 residues. The germline gives CDR1 SGHAT, CDR2 FQNNGV. V lost 0 bases and J 5 bases, leaving 11 bases between the germline ends. The CDR3 bases are TGTGCCAGCAGCTTAGAGGCGGGATTCAACAATGAGCAGTTCTTC. This sequence encodes CASSLEAGFNNEQFF.

The V call is TRBV28, the J call TRBJ1-5, with no clear D. V dropped 3 bases and J dropped 5 bases, with 11 bases sitting between them. The CDR3 spans 14 residues. Germline values: CDR1 MDHEN, CDR2 SYDVKM. The CDR3 coding sequence is TGTGCCAGCAGTTTGTACGGAAAATATCAGCCCCAGCATTTT. Translated, it gives CASSLYGKYQPQHF.

The CDR3: CASSLHAGDRTDTQYF. CDR3 DNA: TGTGCCAGCAGCCTCCATGCGGGAGATCGCACAGATACGCAGTATTTT. This chain links TRBV2 with TRBJ2-3, with 7 bases aligning to TRBD2. The V segment lost 6 bases and the J segment 1 base; nucleotides outside the gene matches: 10. The germline V gene encodes CDR1 SNHLY and CDR2 FYNNEI. The CDR3 is 16 residues long.

The chain uses TRBV20-1 and TRBJ2-3; 8 nucleotides match TRBD2. This CDR3 contains 13 residues. Germline V CDR1 and CDR2: DFQATT, SNEGSKA (reference sequence). The V segment lost 7 bases and the J segment 4 bases; nucleotides outside the gene matches: 7. The CDR3 spells CSGDGGDADTQYF. For the CDR3, the DNA is TGCAGTGGGGACGGGGGGGACGCAGATACGCAGTATTTT.

By share, this clonotype ranks as medium-sized (0.01 to 0.1%). The chain has TRBV19 and TRBJ1-2; TRBD1 agrees at 9 bases. This CDR3 contains 15 residues. Trimming removed 6 bases from V and 4 bases from J; junction bases left unmatched: 9. CDR1 and CDR2 (germline): LNHDA, SQIVND (reference sequence). The CDR3 is CASSQGTGKVYGYTF. CDR3 in DNA: TGTGCCAGTAGCCAAGGGACAGGGAAGGTCTATGGCTACACCTTC.

As concerns this clonotype: An end of the junction does not agree with germline; a read error may underlie this. This chain links TRBV20-1 with TRBJ1-6; no definite D call. Looked up from germline, CDR1 is DFQATT and CDR2 is SNEGSKA (reference sequence). The CDR3 runs to 16 residues. CDR3 nucleotide sequence: TGCAGCGCTATCACCAGGAGTATCTCCTATAATTCACCCCTCCACTTT. This translates into CSAITRSISYNSPLHF.

To note about this clonotype: This may come from a read error, since a much larger clone is one base off. The rearrangement links TRBV2 to TRBJ2-1; D gene unclear. The CDR3 length is 12 residues. The V end was cut by 4 bases, the J end by 3 bases, with 4 bases between. Germline loops: CDR1 SNHLY, CDR2 FYNNEI. The CDR3 DNA is TGTGCCAGCAGTGTAAACTACAATGAGCAGTTCTTC. It is translated as CASSVNYNEQFF.

This clonotype was seen a single time. Since a much larger clone is just one base distant, this may be a read error. The rearrangement uses TRBV5-5 and TRBJ2-1; the match to TRBD1 covers 9 bases. V lost 1 base to trimming and J lost 11 bases; unmatched junction nucleotides: 10. This CDR3 contains 15 residues. Germline V gene sequence: CDR1 SGHKS, CDR2 YYEKEE (reference sequence). The CDR3 here is CASSLTGGAANKQFF. The CDR3 region has the DNA TGTGCCAGCAGCTTGACAGGGGGCGCGGCAAATAAGCAGTTCTTC.

In its sample, this clonotype was seen a few times. The germline gene is not matched at one end of the junction; a read error may be the cause. The chain has TRBV19 and TRBJ2-5; 13 bases fit TRBD2. The germline CDR1 and CDR2 sequences are LNHDA and SQIVND (reference sequence). The CDR3 has 13 residues. CDR3 sequence: CASSMGTSGAVDF. As DNA, the CDR3 is TGTGCCAGTAGTATGGGGACTAGCGGGGCCGTGGACTTC.

This clonotype was detected a few times. CDR3 in amino acids: CASSIGPRETQYF. CDR3 coding DNA: TGTGCCAGTAGTATAGGACCTCGGGAGACCCAGTACTTC. The V call is TRBV19, the J call TRBJ2-5; D gene uncertain. The germline V and J ends were trimmed by 1 base and 5 bases, with 8 bases remaining between them. Germline lookup yields CDR1 LNHDA and CDR2 SQIVND (reference sequence). This CDR3 region has 13 residues.

Sample share makes this clonotype medium-sized. The chain has TRBV7-8 and TRBJ1-1; 9 nucleotides line up with TRBD1. V shed 7 bases and J 4 bases; nucleotides not matched to a gene: 10. Germline CDR1 reads SGHVS; CDR2 reads FQNEAQ. The CDR3 length is 15 residues. The CDR3 nucleotides are TGTGCCAGCACCCGGGACAGGGTTCGGACCACTGAAGCTTTCTTT. This sequence encodes CASTRDRVRTTEAFF.

This clonotype was seen once. A much larger clone sits a single nucleotide away, making a read error possible. The V gene is TRBV9, the J gene TRBJ1-1, with D possibly TRBD1 on 6 matching bases. From germline, CDR1 is SGDLS and CDR2 YYNGEE. The CDR3 is 18 amino acids. CDR3 nucleotides: TGTACCAGCAGCGCCGAGAGGGGTAATCAGGGGAGGAACACTGAAGCTTTCTTT. Protein: CTSSAERGNQGRNTEAFF.

This clonotype counts as medium-sized. Compared with germline, one end of the junction differs, possibly owing to a read error. The rearrangement links TRBV6-2 or TRBV6-3 to TRBJ2-3, with D uncertain. Germline loops: CDR1 MNHEY, CDR2 SVGEGT. This CDR3 is 16 amino acids long. DNA for the CDR3: TGTGCCGGCAGTTACGAGGCCCCCGGATACTCAGATACGCAGTATTTT. As protein: CAGSYEAPGYSDTQYF.

This clonotype was found once. V and J are TRBV6-1 and TRBJ1-5; D perhaps matches TRBD1 (6 bases). Germline CDR1 and CDR2: MNHNS and SASEGT. This CDR3 comprises 13 residues. V lost 11 bases to trimming and J lost 10 bases, with 21 bases between them. CDR3: CAATTGHGHPQHF. CDR3 coding DNA: TGTGCCGCAACAACAGGGCATGGTCACCCCCAGCATTTT.

Concerning this clonotype: A much bigger clone sits one base away, suggesting this may be a read error. V is TRBV11-2 and J is TRBJ2-1; D possibly uses TRBD1 or TRBD2 (5 bases each). Germline CDR1 SGHAT, CDR2 FQNNGV. This CDR3 region has 15 residues. CDR3 sequence: CASIPRDGAYNEQLF. CDR3 in DNA: TGTGCCAGCATCCCCCGGGACGGAGCCTACAATGAGCAGTTATTC.

This clonotype was seen only a few times. This may come from a read error, since a much larger clone is one base off. The chain carries TRBV28 and TRBJ1-2; D is perhaps TRBD1 (5 bases). In germline, CDR1 is MDHEN, CDR2 SYDVKM. V was trimmed by 6 bases and J by 3 bases, leaving 17 bases between them. The CDR3 totals 15 residues. The DNA for the CDR3 is TGTGCCAGCAGCCATCGGGACTGGTGGGACTATGGCTACACCTTC. Its protein product is CASSHRDWWDYGYTF.

This clonotype was observed a handful of times. V and J are TRBV29-1 and TRBJ2-3, with D uncertain. Germline loops: CDR1 SQVTM, CDR2 ANQGSEA. The CDR3 is 16 amino acids. Trimming took 4 bases from V and 0 from J, leaving 17 bases between them. The CDR3 region is CSVVPDRQTSTDTQYF. In DNA, the CDR3 is TGCAGCGTTGTACCCGATAGACAAACGAGCACAGATACGCAGTATTTT.

The table lists this clonotype with a few counts. A read error may be the cause here, since a much bigger clone is one base away. V gene TRBV7-2 combines with J gene TRBJ2-1; D possibly corresponds to TRBD2 (6 bases). V gave up 4 bases and J gave up 4 bases, with 14 bases separating them. Looked up from germline, CDR1 is SGHTA and CDR2 is FQGNSA. The CDR3 is made up of 15 amino acids. CDR3 bases: TGTGCCAGCAGCTCAACCGGGACTGCTTACAATGAGCAGTTCTTC. It encodes CASSSTGTAYNEQFF. The full variable domain, completed using reference TRBV7-2 and TRBJ2-1, is GAGVSQSPSNKVTEKGKDVELRCDPISGHTALYWYRQSLGQGLEFLIYFQGNSAPDKSGLPSDRFSAERTGGSVSTLTIQRTQQEDSAVYLCASSSTGTAYNEQFFGPGTRLTVL.